This record looks at one T cell receptor (beta chain) sequence and its context. Antigen: not known. With a J-beta primer mix and a sample-barcoded 5' primer, a second PCR ran about 7 to 12 cycles. Each of the cDNA molecules was tagged by a template-switch adaptor with 12 random nucleotides. TCRdb itself ran the 5' RACE reads through MiXCR, one entry per CDR3 protein. The sample shows about 400,000 distinct CDR3 sequences, 45% to 60% of them seen only once. Isolation recovered at least 6 million PBMCs from every sample. From germline, CDR1 is SGHVS and CDR2 FQNEAQ. The CDR3 sequence is 11 residues long. The ends lost 5 bases at V and 12 bases at J; junction bases unmatched: 4. This record comes from a study of blood T cells in healthy people across ages. Study outcomes and limitations: Getting older went along with TCR beta diversity per million T cells dropping roughly linearly. Naive T cell percentage by flow cytometry tracked strongly with beta diversity.

The chain couples TRBV7-8 to TRBJ2-7; 10 bases line up with TRBD2. The TCR sequence derives from a man in his 60s in good health. Sequences were obtained from blood. CDR3 protein: CASSTSGDAYF. The CDR3 region has the DNA TGTGCCAGCAGCACTAGCGGGGATGCGTACTTC.